Below are 25 T cell receptor beta chains sequenced from a single sample in a study of blood T cell repertoires in COVID-19. Using immunoSEQ multiplex PCR, the repertoire was profiled, and TCRdb retains in-frame clones only, with some absent. This table holds fewer than 350,000 clones, approximately 90% found once. The source material was PBMCs or T cells enriched from blood (not recorded which). These receptors were collected from a woman aged 35 to 49 who had recovered from COVID-19.

V and J are TRBV28 and TRBJ2-5, with 7 bases matching TRBD2. The junction had 18 bases not matched to a gene; V was cut back by 10 bases and J by 4 bases. CDR1 is MDHEN, CDR2 SYDVKM, per germline. This CDR3 contains 16 residues. The CDR3 reads CATSGRGGVRAETQYF. Written as DNA, the CDR3 is TGTGCCACCTCGGGGAGGGGAGGCGTCCGGGCAGAGACCCAGTACTTC.

V usage is TRBV7-2 and J usage is TRBJ1-4; tentative D call: TRBD1 (5 bases). The CDR3 is 15 amino acids. The V end lost 2 bases, the J end lost 2 bases, and 9 bases lay between the germline ends. CDR1 and CDR2 (germline): SGHTA, FQGNSA. The CDR3 coding sequence is TGTGCCAGCAGCTTAACGGCAGGGACTAATGAAAAACTGTTTTTT. This translates into CASSLTAGTNEKLFF.

CDR3 in amino acids: CASSYSGGEDSPLHF. CDR3 DNA sequence: TGTGCCAGCAGTTACTCCGGGGGAGAGGATTCACCCCTCCACTTT. This chain uses TRBV6-5 with TRBJ1-6; D might be TRBD1 (5 bases). V was clipped by 0 bases and J by 8 bases, with 11 bases between them. The length of the CDR3 is 15 residues. Germline CDR1 and CDR2: MNHEY and SVGAGI.

A word on this clone: An end of the junction does not agree with germline; a read error may underlie this. The chain carries TRBV7-9 and TRBJ2-5, with TRBD2 matching 13 bases. The length of the CDR3 is 16 residues. Germline V lookup: CDR1 SEHNR, CDR2 FQNEAQ (reference sequence). CDR3 sequence reads: CASTLTTSGGAVTQYF. The CDR3 nucleotides read TGTGCCAGCACCTTAACTACTAGCGGGGGGGCCGTGACCCAGTACTTC.

The chain uses TRBV10-3 and TRBJ1-5, with 9 bases lining up with TRBD1. CDR1 is ENHRY and CDR2 is SYGVKD in the germline V gene. The CDR3 covers 15 residues. V shed 7 bases and J 4 bases; nucleotides not matched to a gene: 8. The DNA for the CDR3 is TGTGCCATCAAAAACAGGGGGCGGTGGAATCAGCCCCAGCATTTT. Translation gives CAIKNRGRWNQPQHF.

The genes are TRBV28 and TRBJ2-5, with TRBD1 identical over 9 bases. The CDR3 has 17 residues. Germline CDR1 reads MDHEN; CDR2 reads SYDVKM. V gave up 3 bases and J gave up 5 bases; unmatched junction bases: 13. Written as DNA, the CDR3 is TGTGCCAGCAGTTTCACCGCCGGGACAGGGATAGAGGAGACCCAGTACTTC. Translation: CASSFTAGTGIEETQYF.

This chain connects TRBV6-5 to TRBJ2-1; a possible D gene is TRBD1 (6 bases). Trimming pared 6 bases from V and 4 bases from J, leaving 10 bases between. Germline CDR1 reads MNHEY; CDR2 reads SVGAGI. The CDR3 contains 13 residues. In DNA, the CDR3 is TGTGCCAGCAGGCGGACAGTGTACAATGAGCAGTTCTTC. It yields the protein CASRRTVYNEQFF.

This clone was counted only a few times. V gene TRBV5-1 combines with J gene TRBJ1-5; 8 nucleotides line up with TRBD1. CDR1 and CDR2 from the germline V gene are SGHRS and YFSETQ. The CDR3 is 15 amino acids. V shed 5 bases and J 2 bases; nucleotides not matched to a gene: 6. The CDR3 is CASREQGAGNQPQHF. The CDR3 DNA sequence: TGCGCCAGCAGGGAGCAGGGGGCTGGCAATCAGCCCCAGCATTTT.

The chain recombines TRBV7-9 with TRBJ1-2; TRBD1 aligns across 7 bases. The germline V gene encodes CDR1 SEHNR and CDR2 FQNEAQ (reference sequence). V lost 8 bases and J lost 0; bases outside the gene matches: 3. The CDR3 spans 13 residues. The DNA of the CDR3 is TGTGCCAGCCGGGGACAGACTAACTATGGCTACACCTTC. It translates to CASRGQTNYGYTF.

In this sample, this clone turned up once. This chain uses TRBV19 with TRBJ1-4; the D is unclear. This CDR3 is 15 amino acids long. Germline V lookup: CDR1 LNHDA, CDR2 SQIVND (reference sequence). V shed 3 bases and J shed 4 bases, with 12 bases lying between them. The CDR3 here is CASSIGGQNNEKLFF. In DNA form, the CDR3 reads TGTGCCAGTAGTATCGGAGGCCAGAATAATGAAAAACTGTTTTTT.

This clone has just one count. The chain combines TRBV28 with TRBJ2-1; a weak D match, TRBD1 (5 bases). Trimming removed 7 bases at V and 6 bases at J, with 16 bases between. The CDR3 extends over 14 amino acids. Per the germline V gene, CDR1 is MDHEN and CDR2 is SYDVKM. This chain's CDR3 is CASIKDTSRNEQFF. The CDR3 nucleotides are TGTGCCAGCATCAAGGACACAAGTCGCAATGAGCAGTTCTTC.

The sample holds a few counts of this clone. The CDR3 loop is CASNPGLAGTDTQYF. The CDR3 DNA reads as TGTGCCAGTAACCCGGGACTAGCGGGCACAGATACGCAGTATTTT. The chain has TRBV19 and TRBJ2-3; 11 bases align to TRBD2. The CDR3 is made up of 15 amino acids. In germline, CDR1 is LNHDA, CDR2 SQIVND (reference sequence). V gave up 7 bases and J gave up 1 base; unmatched junction bases: 4.

The genes are TRBV6-2 or TRBV6-3 and TRBJ1-1, with D perhaps matching TRBD1 (6 bases). The CDR3 length is 16 residues. Germline CDR1 and CDR2: MNHEY and SVGEGT. Between the trimmed V and J ends, which lost 2 bases and 0 bases, there was a span of 13 bases. DNA of the CDR3: TGTGCCAGCAGTTACCCAACAGGACAGATGAACACTGAAGCTTTCTTT. It yields the protein CASSYPTGQMNTEAFF.

In this sample, this clone turned up once. This chain connects TRBV6-5 to TRBJ1-5; 7 nucleotides line up with TRBD1. Germline V gene lookup returns CDR1 MNHEY and CDR2 SVGAGI. The CDR3 sequence is 13 residues long. V dropped 6 bases and J dropped 1; count of bases not matched to a gene: 0. In DNA, the CDR3 is TGTGCCAGCAGGACAGGGAGCAATCAGCCCCAGCATTTT. Translated: CASRTGSNQPQHF.

CDR3 amino acids: CASSLYKSSYEQYF. The CDR3 nucleotides are TGTGCCAGCAGTTTATACAAAAGTTCATACGAGCAGTACTTC. The genes are TRBV27 and TRBJ2-7; D ambiguous. The CDR3 consists of 14 residues. In germline, CDR1 is MNHEY, CDR2 SMNVEV (reference sequence). Between the trimmed V and J ends, which lost 1 base and 4 bases, there was a span of 11 bases.

The chain has TRBV19 and TRBJ2-1, with TRBD2 identical over 10 bases. The length of the CDR3 is 16 residues. The junction had 6 bases not matched to a gene; V was cut back by 0 bases and J by 7 bases. Germline assignment: CDR1 LNHDA and CDR2 SQIVND (reference sequence). The CDR3 loop is CASSIEASGSWNEQFF. The DNA for the CDR3 is TGTGCCAGTAGTATAGAGGCTAGCGGGAGTTGGAATGAGCAGTTCTTC.

The genes are TRBV11-2 and TRBJ2-7; D might be TRBD1 (6 bases). This CDR3 region has 12 residues. The V gene lost 4 bases and the J gene lost 4 bases, with 8 bases spanning the gap. Germline CDR1 SGHAT, CDR2 FQNNGV. CDR3 sequence reads: CASSYRGYEQYF. The CDR3 region has the DNA TGTGCCAGCAGCTATAGGGGGTACGAGCAGTACTTC. Full variable domain (outside the CDR3, taken from reference TRBV11-2 and TRBJ2-7): EAGVAQSPRYKIIEKRQSVAFWCNPISGHATLYWYQQILGQGPKLLIQFQNNGVVDDSQLPKDRFSAERLKGVDSTLKIQPAKLEDSAVYLCASSYRGYEQYFGPGTRLTVT.

This CDR3 is CATSSGQGSWETQYF. For the CDR3, the DNA is TGTGCCACCAGCTCGGGACAGGGGTCGTGGGAGACCCAGTACTTC. The chain employs TRBV24-1 and TRBJ2-5; 10 bases are a match to TRBD1. This CDR3 spans 15 amino acids. With V trimmed by 7 bases and J by 5 bases, 9 bases remained unmatched. Germline loops: CDR1 KGHDR, CDR2 SFDVKD.

The chain carries TRBV30 and TRBJ1-1, with a tentative D call TRBD1 (5 bases). CDR1 is GTSNPN and CDR2 is SVGIG in the germline V gene (reference sequence). V was cut by 5 bases and J by 4 bases, with 11 bases left in between. CDR3 size: 12 residues. CDR3 sequence (DNA): TGTGCCTGGTCGCAGGGTGGCACTGAAGCTTTCTTT. Protein sequence: CAWSQGGTEAFF.

This chain links TRBV7-9 with TRBJ2-5; 8 bases fit TRBD2. Germline CDR1 is SEHNR and CDR2 is FQNEAQ (reference sequence). The CDR3 extends over 17 amino acids. J was trimmed by 4 bases and V by 5 bases; bases with no gene match: 15. The CDR3 loop is CASSPPPSGGGRETQYF. The CDR3 nucleotides read TGTGCCAGCAGCCCCCCCCCTAGCGGCGGGGGGAGAGAGACCCAGTACTTC.

The J gene is TRBJ1-1, the V gene TRBV6-5; 9 nucleotides agree with TRBD1. The CDR3 spans 15 residues. CDR1 and CDR2 (germline): MNHEY, SVGAGI. V lost 4 bases, J lost 0 bases, and 3 bases stayed unmatched. The CDR3 bases are TGTGCCAGCAGTTCACAGGGGGCGATGAACACTGAAGCTTTCTTT. It codes for CASSSQGAMNTEAFF.

The genes are TRBV5-1 and TRBJ1-1; 9 bases align to TRBD1. This CDR3 has 15 amino acids. Germline V gene sequence: CDR1 SGHRS, CDR2 YFSETQ. J lost 4 bases, V lost 2 bases, and 6 bases had no gene match. The CDR3 DNA is TGCGCCAGCAGCTTACAAGCGACAGGGGGCACTGAAGCTTTCTTT. Translated, it gives CASSLQATGGTEAFF.

This rearrangement joins TRBV5-1 to TRBJ2-3; 9 bases are shared with TRBD1. The CDR3 length is 16 residues. Trimming cost V 4 bases and J 0 bases; bases outside gene matches: 6. Germline assignment: CDR1 SGHRS and CDR2 YFSETQ. CDR3 sequence (DNA): TGCGCCAGCAGCCGGGGACAGGGAACGAGCACAGATACGCAGTATTTT. This translates into CASSRGQGTSTDTQYF.

The chain joins TRBV3-1 (or the pseudogene TRBV3-2) to TRBJ2-7; 7 bases map to TRBD1. J was trimmed by 4 bases and V by 8 bases; bases with no gene match: 8. The CDR3 contains 13 residues. Germline V CDR1 and CDR2: LGHDT, YNNKEL (reference sequence). The CDR3 DNA reads as TGTGCCAGCCGGACAGGCTCTCTATACGAGCAGTACTTC. It is translated as CASRTGSLYEQYF.

The chain employs TRBV28 and TRBJ1-3, with no clear D. From germline, CDR1 is MDHEN and CDR2 SYDVKM. V was trimmed by 6 bases and J by 4 bases, leaving 7 bases between them. This CDR3 region has 12 residues. This CDR3 reads CASRSEGNTIYF. CDR3 nucleotide sequence: TGTGCCAGCAGATCTGAGGGAAACACCATATATTTT.